This T cell receptor beta chain was found in a study of T cell responses to AZD1222 COVID-19 vaccine. Study-wide results and limits: An increase in Spike-specific TCR breadth and depth was observed after two AZD1222 doses.

The method was immunoSEQ multiplex PCR; TCRdb's version includes in-frame clones alone and lacks a portion of them. The sample has 160,000 or so clones, 90% to 95% seen once; the top ten hold roughly 5%. On this clone itself: No antigen is known for it.

Second doses at about 4 or about 12 weeks were pooled. The TCR was taken from an adult who received the AZD1222 COVID-19 vaccine. The source was peripheral blood, collected 28 days after the second AZD1222 dose.

The CDR3 is CAISPGLAGGSKGYNEQFF. CDR3 DNA: TGTGCCATCAGTCCGGGACTAGCGGGAGGGTCCAAAGGATACAATGAGCAGTTCTTC. The chain uses TRBV10-3 and TRBJ2-1; 16 bases are shared with TRBD2. This CDR3 is built from 19 residues. Germline V CDR1 and CDR2: ENHRY, SYGVKD. J lost 4 bases, V lost 5 bases, and 11 bases had no gene match.